What follows are 18 T cell receptor beta chains derived from one specimen sequenced in a study of cytotoxic CD8 clonotypes in ibrutinib-treated CLL. Clones were read by immunoSEQ multiplex PCR, and TCRdb kept only the in-frame ones, dropping some. Altogether approximately 300,000 clones are present, more than 65% being singletons, with the ten largest covering 5% to 7%. Sequenced here: PBMCs, sampled before ibrutinib treatment. These receptors were obtained from a human donor with chronic lymphocytic leukemia.

The chain recombines TRBV5-1 with TRBJ1-4, with D possibly being TRBD1 (6 bases). V lost 0 bases to trimming and J lost 6 bases, with 12 bases between them. Germline loops: CDR1 SGHRS, CDR2 YFSETQ. The CDR3 spans 15 residues. The DNA for the CDR3 is TGCGCCAGCAGCTTGGAGACGTCAGGGGATGAAAAACTGTTTTTT. Protein sequence: CASSLETSGDEKLFF.

The chain has TRBV27 and TRBJ2-6; no clear D gene. V lost 8 bases and J 2 bases, leaving 10 bases between the germline ends. Germline lookup yields CDR1 MNHEY and CDR2 SMNVEV (reference sequence). The CDR3 sequence is 14 residues long. CDR3: CASPERPGANVLTF. CDR3 coding DNA: TGTGCCAGCCCGGAGAGACCTGGGGCCAACGTCCTGACTTTC.

The chain recombines TRBV5-6 with TRBJ2-1; D may be TRBD2 (7 bases). The CDR3 extends over 19 amino acids. Germline V gene data show CDR1 as SGHDT and CDR2 as YYEEEE. The germline V and J ends were trimmed by 5 bases and 9 bases, with 33 bases remaining between them. CDR3 amino acids: CASRKASPGGLTPPSEQFF. The CDR3 nucleotides read TGTGCCAGCAGAAAAGCCTCACCCGGGGGGCTCACACCCCCAAGTGAGCAGTTCTTC. Looking up the rest from reference TRBV5-6 and TRBJ2-1 gives the full variable domain: DAGVTQSPTHLIKTRGQQVTLRCSPKSGHDTVSWYQQALGQGPQFIFQYYEEEERQRGNFPDRFSGHQFPNYSSELNVNALLLGDSALYLCASRKASPGGLTPPSEQFFGPGTRLTVL.

This clone appeared once. The CDR3 is CASSLRTSGSPNNEQFF. The DNA for the CDR3 is TGTGCCAGCAGCTTACGGACTAGCGGGAGTCCAAACAATGAGCAGTTCTTC. The chain is built from TRBV5-5 and TRBJ2-1; 13 bases agree with TRBD2. Germline V gives CDR1 SGHKS, CDR2 YYEKEE (reference sequence). The CDR3 loop spans 17 amino acids. Losses at the gene ends were 2 bases for V and 5 bases for J; bases not matched to a gene: 7.

The chain is built from TRBV10-2 and TRBJ1-2, with D unclear. Germline values: CDR1 WSHSY, CDR2 SAAADI. The V and J ends lost 4 bases and 4 bases respectively, with 10 bases between them. The CDR3 sequence is 13 residues long. The DNA for the CDR3 is TGCGCCAGCAGTGGGGGAGTAGGCTATGGCTACACCTTC. It codes for CASSGGVGYGYTF.

The gene calls are TRBV6-4 and TRBJ2-5; 10 bases map to TRBD1. The V gene's germline CDR1 is MRHNA and CDR2 SNTAGT. V lost 3 bases, J lost 5 bases, and 3 bases stayed unmatched. CDR3 length equals 14 residues. The CDR3 is CASSEGTGVETQYF. The CDR3 nucleotides are TGTGCCAGCAGTGAAGGGACAGGGGTCGAGACCCAGTACTTC.

The chain joins TRBV18 to TRBJ1-2; D unclear. CDR3 length equals 16 residues. The V gene's germline CDR1 is KGHSH and CDR2 LQKENI. Trimming cost V 4 bases and J 4 bases, with 19 bases left between them. The CDR3 loop reads CASSHGGGQVTYGYTF. The CDR3 DNA sequence: TGTGCCAGCTCACATGGCGGTGGGCAGGTCACCTATGGCTACACCTTC.

The chain employs TRBV10-3 and TRBJ1-2; maybe TRBD1 (6 bases). The germline V and J ends were trimmed by 6 bases and 4 bases, with 12 bases remaining between them. CDR3 size: 13 residues. Germline V gene data show CDR1 as ENHRY and CDR2 as SYGVKD. The CDR3 DNA sequence: TGTGCCATCAGAGCCGGGACAAGCTATGGCTACACCTTC. Amino acid sequence: CAIRAGTSYGYTF.

Here the CDR3 reads CASPPHGLAGDNEQFF. CDR3 bases: TGTGCCAGCCCGCCCCACGGACTAGCGGGAGACAATGAGCAGTTCTTC. This chain uses TRBV28 with TRBJ2-1; TRBD2 matches 13 bases. Germline-derived CDR1 and CDR2 are MDHEN and SYDVKM. The CDR3 length is 16 residues. V shed 8 bases and J 5 bases; nucleotides not matched to a gene: 9.

Note on this clone: With a much larger clone just one base away, this may be a read error. The rearrangement uses TRBV7-3 and TRBJ1-1; 8 bases are shared with TRBD1. Looked up from germline, CDR1 is SGHTA and CDR2 is FQGTGA. CDR3 length: 13 residues. V shed 5 bases, J shed 4 bases, and the junction held 3 bases outside the gene matches. The CDR3 DNA sequence: TGTGCCAGCAGCACCACAGGGGGCACTGAAGCTTTCTTT. This gives the protein CASSTTGGTEAFF.

The chain combines TRBV15 with TRBJ2-5; 7 nucleotides match TRBD1. V gave up 0 bases and J gave up 1 base; unmatched junction bases: 11. This CDR3 comprises 18 residues. Germline loops: CDR1 LNHNV, CDR2 YYDKDF (reference sequence). The CDR3 region is CATSRDHLRQGPQETQYF. CDR3 sequence (DNA): TGTGCCACCAGCAGAGATCATTTGAGACAGGGCCCCCAAGAGACCCAGTACTTC.

The chain is built from TRBV23-1 and TRBJ2-2; 11 bases are a match to TRBD2. TRBV23-1 is treated as an ORF (open reading frame) with a function not yet certain. This CDR3 is 16 amino acids long. The J segment lost 5 bases and the V segment lost 4 bases, leaving 6 bases of the junction unmatched. The CDR3 DNA follows: TGCGCCAGCAGTCCATCGGGACTAGCGGAAACCGGGGAGCTGTTTTTT. Its translation is CASSPSGLAETGELFF.

This clone has only a few counts. V gene TRBV30 combines with J gene TRBJ2-5; TRBD1 matches at 11 bases. The CDR3 runs 14 residues. Germline CDR1 and CDR2: GTSNPN and SVGIG (reference sequence). J gave up 6 bases and V 2 bases, and 5 bases lay outside the gene matches. The CDR3 protein is CAWSWTGGRKTQYF. DNA for the CDR3: TGTGCCTGGAGTTGGACAGGGGGCCGAAAGACCCAGTACTTC.

This clone occurred a few times. The V gene is TRBV11-2, the J gene TRBJ1-1; no clear D gene. This CDR3 is 11 amino acids long. V lost 6 bases, J lost 11 bases, and 13 bases lay in between. Germline V gene sequence: CDR1 SGHAT, CDR2 FQNNGV. CDR3: CASRLLRTAFF. CDR3 in DNA: TGTGCCAGCAGGCTACTACGAACGGCTTTCTTT.

The chain has TRBV30 and TRBJ2-5, with D perhaps matching TRBD2 (6 bases). Germline V lookup: CDR1 GTSNPN, CDR2 SVGIG (reference sequence). The ends were cut back, 5 bases at V and 4 bases at J, with 20 bases in the middle. The CDR3 is 15 amino acids. The CDR3 DNA reads TGTGCCTGGGTTCCCCGATGGCGGGACTCAGAGACCCAGTACTTC. Translated, it gives CAWVPRWRDSETQYF.

The V call is TRBV27, the J call TRBJ2-1; D may be TRBD2 (6 bases). Trimming took 3 bases from V and 0 from J, leaving 9 bases between them. The CDR3 loop spans 15 amino acids. CDR1 and CDR2 from the germline V gene are MNHEY and SMNVEV (reference sequence). CDR3 region: CASSFMEGSYNEQFF. The CDR3, as DNA: TGTGCCAGCAGTTTCATGGAGGGCTCCTACAATGAGCAGTTCTTC.

This sequence joins TRBV5-1 and TRBJ2-1; 13 bases line up with TRBD2. J gave up 7 bases and V 3 bases, and 4 bases lay outside the gene matches. CDR3 length: 15 amino acids. Germline loops: CDR1 SGHRS, CDR2 YFSETQ. As DNA, the CDR3 is TGCGCCAGCAGCTCCGGACTAGCGGGAGTAAATGAGCAGTTCTTC. The encoded protein is CASSSGLAGVNEQFF.

The V and J genes are TRBV5-5 and TRBJ2-2, with D possibly TRBD1 on 5 matching bases. V dropped 3 bases and J dropped 1 base, with 10 bases sitting between them. Per the germline V gene, CDR1 is SGHKS and CDR2 is YYEKEE (reference sequence). The CDR3 runs to 15 residues. The CDR3 coding sequence is TGTGCCAGCAGCTCTTACAGGATGAACACCGGGGAGCTGTTTTTT. Its protein product is CASSSYRMNTGELFF.